Each of the 7 T cell receptor beta chains below was sequenced from the same sample in a study of blood T cell repertoires in COVID-19. This table comes from immunoSEQ multiplex PCR, and its TCRdb copy is limited to in-frame clones, with some not included. Counted here are about 46,000 clones, 86% occurring once; the ten biggest clones make up 1.3%. Material for sequencing was peripheral blood. The receptor source for this set is a man aged 60 to 69 with acute or convalescent COVID-19.

This chain links TRBV28 with TRBJ1-4, with D perhaps matching TRBD1 (6 bases). CDR1 is MDHEN and CDR2 is SYDVKM in the germline V gene. This CDR3 region has 15 residues. Trimming removed 3 bases at V and 4 bases at J, with 12 bases between. The CDR3 coding sequence is TGTGCCAGCAGTTTTCGTAGGGGGAGTAATGAAAAACTGTTTTTT. This sequence encodes CASSFRRGSNEKLFF. Variable domain in full (rest from reference TRBV28 and TRBJ1-4): DVKVTQSSRYLVKRTGEKVFLECVQDMDHENMFWYRQDPGLGLRLIYFSYDVKMKEKGDIPEGYSVSREKKERFSLILESASTNQTSMYLCASSFRRGSNEKLFFGSGTQLSVL.

The rearrangement uses TRBV18 and TRBJ2-1; tentative D call: TRBD2 (6 bases). Germline lookup yields CDR1 KGHSH and CDR2 LQKENI. The CDR3 sequence is 15 residues long. The germline V and J ends were trimmed by 4 bases and 5 bases, with 15 bases remaining between them. The CDR3: CASSLPAGLHNEQFF. CDR3 nucleotides: TGTGCCAGCTCACTTCCGGCGGGGCTCCACAATGAGCAGTTCTTC.

The V and J genes are TRBV6-2 or TRBV6-3 and TRBJ2-1; D possibly corresponds to TRBD1 (6 bases). The V gene lost 0 bases and the J gene lost 10 bases, with 25 bases spanning the gap. This CDR3 has 18 residues. CDR1 is MNHEY and CDR2 is SVGEGT in the germline V gene. The CDR3 is CASSYSVEQGGEMGEQFF. CDR3 DNA: TGTGCCAGCAGTTACTCAGTAGAACAGGGTGGGGAGATGGGGGAGCAGTTCTTC.

The chain employs TRBV7-3 and TRBJ2-7; maybe TRBD1 (5 bases). Deletions cut 0 bases from V and 2 bases from J, with 11 bases between. The CDR3 is made up of 15 amino acids. Germline V lookup: CDR1 SGHTA, CDR2 FQGTGA. CDR3 loop: CASSLTGESAYEQYF. CDR3 DNA sequence: TGTGCCAGCAGCTTAACAGGGGAAAGCGCCTACGAGCAGTACTTC.

This clone was found once. The V and J genes are TRBV18 and TRBJ2-7, with 9 bases fitting TRBD1. The CDR3 is 14 amino acids. The V segment lost 3 bases and the J segment 6 bases; nucleotides outside the gene matches: 6. Germline assignment: CDR1 KGHSH and CDR2 LQKENI. In DNA, the CDR3 is TGTGCCAGCTCACCTCGGACAGGGGTAAGCGAGCAGTACTTC. Amino acid sequence: CASSPRTGVSEQYF.

The chain carries TRBV28 and TRBJ2-1; D unclear. The CDR3 totals 15 residues. V was clipped by 5 bases and J by 6 bases, with 17 bases between them. The germline gives CDR1 MDHEN, CDR2 SYDVKM. The CDR3 sequence is CASSPAEELLNEQFF. CDR3 in DNA: TGTGCCAGCAGTCCTGCGGAAGAGTTGCTCAATGAGCAGTTCTTC.

The gene calls are TRBV5-1 and TRBJ2-7; D ambiguous. V was trimmed by 0 bases and J by 0 bases, leaving 13 bases between them. The CDR3 contains 16 residues. In germline, CDR1 is SGHRS, CDR2 YFSETQ. CDR3 nucleotide sequence: TGCGCCAGCAGCTTGGACTCAATTCTCAACTCCTACGAGCAGTACTTC. Protein sequence: CASSLDSILNSYEQYF.